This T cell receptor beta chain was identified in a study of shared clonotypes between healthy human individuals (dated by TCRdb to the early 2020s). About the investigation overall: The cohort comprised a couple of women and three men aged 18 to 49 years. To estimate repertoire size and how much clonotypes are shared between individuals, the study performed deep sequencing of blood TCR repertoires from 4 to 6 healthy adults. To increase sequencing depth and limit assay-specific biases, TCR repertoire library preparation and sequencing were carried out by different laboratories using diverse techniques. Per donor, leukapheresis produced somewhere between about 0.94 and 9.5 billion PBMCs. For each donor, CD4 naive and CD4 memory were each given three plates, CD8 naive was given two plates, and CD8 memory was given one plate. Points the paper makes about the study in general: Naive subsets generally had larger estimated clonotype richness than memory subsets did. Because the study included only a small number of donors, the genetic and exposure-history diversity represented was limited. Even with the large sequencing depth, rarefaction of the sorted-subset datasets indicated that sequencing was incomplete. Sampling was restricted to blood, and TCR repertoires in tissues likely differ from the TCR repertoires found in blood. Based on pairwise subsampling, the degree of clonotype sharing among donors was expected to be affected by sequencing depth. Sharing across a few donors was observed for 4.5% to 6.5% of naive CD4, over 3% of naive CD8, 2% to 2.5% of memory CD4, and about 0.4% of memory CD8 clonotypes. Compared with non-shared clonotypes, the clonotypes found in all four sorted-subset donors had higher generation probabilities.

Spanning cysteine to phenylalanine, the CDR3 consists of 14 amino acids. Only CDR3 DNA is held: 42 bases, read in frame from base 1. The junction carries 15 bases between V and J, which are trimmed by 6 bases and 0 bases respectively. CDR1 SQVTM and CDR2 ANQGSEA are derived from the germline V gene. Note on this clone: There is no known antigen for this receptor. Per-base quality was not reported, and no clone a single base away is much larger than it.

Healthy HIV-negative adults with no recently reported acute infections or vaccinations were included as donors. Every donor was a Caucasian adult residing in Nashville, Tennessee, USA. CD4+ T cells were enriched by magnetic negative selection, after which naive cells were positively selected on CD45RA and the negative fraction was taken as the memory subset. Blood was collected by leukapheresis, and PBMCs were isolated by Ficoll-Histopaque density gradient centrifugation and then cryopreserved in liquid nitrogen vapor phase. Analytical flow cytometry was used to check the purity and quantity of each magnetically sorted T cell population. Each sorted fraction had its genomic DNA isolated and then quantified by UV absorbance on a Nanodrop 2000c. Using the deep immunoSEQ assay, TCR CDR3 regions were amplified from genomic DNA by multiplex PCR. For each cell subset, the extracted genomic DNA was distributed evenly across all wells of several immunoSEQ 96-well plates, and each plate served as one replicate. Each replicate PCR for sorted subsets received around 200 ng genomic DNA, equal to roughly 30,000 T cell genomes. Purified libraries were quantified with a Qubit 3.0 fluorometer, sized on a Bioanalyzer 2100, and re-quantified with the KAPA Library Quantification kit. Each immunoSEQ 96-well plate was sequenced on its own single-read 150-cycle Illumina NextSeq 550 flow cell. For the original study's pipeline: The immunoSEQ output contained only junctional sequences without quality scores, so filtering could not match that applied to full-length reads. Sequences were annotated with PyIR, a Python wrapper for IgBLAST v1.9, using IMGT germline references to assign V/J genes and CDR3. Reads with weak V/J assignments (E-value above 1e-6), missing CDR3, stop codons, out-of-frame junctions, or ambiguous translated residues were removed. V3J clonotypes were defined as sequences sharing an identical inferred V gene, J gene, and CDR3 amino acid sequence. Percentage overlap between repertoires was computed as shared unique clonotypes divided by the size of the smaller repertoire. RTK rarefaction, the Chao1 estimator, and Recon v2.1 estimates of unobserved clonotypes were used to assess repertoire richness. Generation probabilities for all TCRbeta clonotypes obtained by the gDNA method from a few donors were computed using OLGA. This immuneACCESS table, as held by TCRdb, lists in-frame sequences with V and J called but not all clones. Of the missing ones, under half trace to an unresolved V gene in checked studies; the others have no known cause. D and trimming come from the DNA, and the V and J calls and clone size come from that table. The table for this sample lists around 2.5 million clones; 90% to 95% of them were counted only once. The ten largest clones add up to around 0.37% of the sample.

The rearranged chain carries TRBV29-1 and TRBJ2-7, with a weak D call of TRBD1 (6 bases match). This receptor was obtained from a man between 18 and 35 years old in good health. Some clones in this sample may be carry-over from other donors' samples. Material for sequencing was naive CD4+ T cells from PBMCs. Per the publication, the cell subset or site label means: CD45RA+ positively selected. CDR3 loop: CSVGSGTRSYEQYF. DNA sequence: TGCAGCGTGGGGTCCGGGACACGCTCCTACGAGCAGTACTTC.